This T cell receptor (beta chain) appears in the sequencing data of a study of T cells expressing NK-cell markers. Study-level background: Repertoire data for TCR beta were derived from sorted T cells (CD3+CD56+NKG2C+, CD3+CD56+NKG2C- and CD3+CD56-NKG2C+). Eight donors were sequenced, seven testing HCMV-seropositive and one testing seronegative. Study-wide results and limits: Clones of NKG2C+ T cells that had expanded were of unclear HCMV specificity.

The germline CDR1 and CDR2 sequences are SGHKS and YYEKEE (reference sequence). The CDR3 is 15 amino acids. Remarks on this clonotype: Antigen: not known.

The authors generated TCR beta cDNA through 5'RACE template switching with UMIs. TCRdb processed the 5' RACE reads again and assigns one entry to each CDR3 protein, with no DNA. This listing includes about 460,000 distinct CDR3 sequences. The receptor was isolated from a woman in her 50s in good health. The sequenced sample consisted of blood T cells: a sorted CD56 or NKG2C T cell subset, CD4+ or CD8+ T cells, or bulk PBMC T cells (not recorded which). The chain couples TRBV5-5 to TRBJ2-3; the D gene TCRdb calls, TRBD1, cannot be checked with no DNA. CDR3: CASSSHRGPADTQYF.